The 27 T cell receptor beta chains below all came from one sample that was sequenced in a study of regulatory T cells in long-lasting Graves disease. This sample's time point: newly diagnosed GD, antithyroid drugs for less than 3 months. RNA isolated from PBMCs was used to make the TCR library. Arm-PCR with iRepertoire HTBI primers amplified the CDR3 regions for these TCR beta libraries. TCRdb reprocessed the multiplex PCR reads with MiXCR, giving one entry per CDR3 protein. Of hundreds of thousands of distinct CDR3 sequences listed, 15% to 20% are singletons. The same sample was also used in a study of T cells in Graves' hyperthyroidism and ophthalmopathy.

The starting material was peripheral blood mononuclear cells (PBMCs), obtained at new diagnosis, from a patient treated with antithyroid drugs. Receptors originate from a woman in her twenties or thirties with Graves disease.

The CDR3 sequence: CASSQVGVNTEAFF. The CDR3 DNA reads as TGTGCCAGCAGCCAAGTTGGGGTGAACACTGAAGCTTTCTTT. V gene TRBV4-2 combines with J gene TRBJ1-1; D is undetermined. CDR1 LGHNA and CDR2 YNFKEQ come from the germline V gene. Trimming left V 1 base short and J 0 bases short, with 6 bases between. CDR3 size: 14 residues.

This sequence joins TRBV20-1 and TRBJ1-5, with D possibly matching TRBD1 (6 bases). CDR1 and CDR2 from the germline V gene are DFQATT and SNEGSKA (reference sequence). There are 15 residues in the CDR3. The ends were cut back, 1 base at V and 0 bases at J, with 10 bases in the middle. The CDR3 DNA is TGCAGTGCTAGAGCACAGGGATATAGCAATCAGCCCCAGCATTTT. Protein product: CSARAQGYSNQPQHF.

A remark on this clonotype: A read error is possible here, since a much larger clone lies one base away. This chain links TRBV2 with TRBJ1-5, with D hard to call. Looked up from germline, CDR1 is SNHLY and CDR2 is FYNNEI. The CDR3 is 14 amino acids. V lost 8 bases and J lost 3, with 14 bases in between. The CDR3 DNA follows: TGTGCCAGCTCAAGTTCGGGGATCAATCAGCCCCAGCATTTT. Protein product: CASSSSGINQPQHF.

This clonotype was seen repeatedly, ten times or more. The chain uses TRBV12-3 or TRBV12-4 and TRBJ2-1, with 7 bases matching TRBD2. The CDR3 has 15 amino acids. V trimming: 1 base; J trimming: 4 bases; junction bases outside the gene matches: 4. CDR3 amino acids: CASSLVSGHYNEQFF. The CDR3, as DNA: TGTGCCAGCAGTTTAGTTAGCGGGCATTACAATGAGCAGTTCTTC.

This clonotype showed up many times. The chain links TRBV10-3 to TRBJ1-2; D might be TRBD1 (5 bases). This CDR3 contains 10 residues. Trimming removed 9 bases from V and 6 bases from J, with 8 bases in between. Looked up from germline, CDR1 is ENHRY and CDR2 is SYGVKD. The CDR3 reads CAMRGDGYTF. In DNA form, the CDR3 reads TGTGCCATGAGAGGGGATGGCTACACCTTC.

This clonotype was counted a few times. The V gene is TRBV29-1, the J gene TRBJ2-1, with TRBD2 identical over 10 bases. Germline-derived CDR1 and CDR2 are SQVTM and ANQGSEA. Trimming cost V 8 bases and J 10 bases; bases outside gene matches: 11. The CDR3 extends over 13 amino acids. CDR3 coding DNA: TGCAGCACCGGTGGGACTAGCGTGGGCGAGCAGTTCTTC. Its protein product is CSTGGTSVGEQFF.

A note on this clonotype: A read error is likely here: a far larger clone is one base away. This chain joins TRBV7-9 and TRBJ1-2, with D possibly being TRBD1 (6 bases). CDR1 and CDR2 from the germline V gene are SEHNR and FQNEAQ (reference sequence). The V end was cut by 8 bases, the J end by 2 bases, with 12 bases between. The CDR3 is 13 amino acids. The CDR3 loop reads CASGLTGNYGYTF. CDR3 DNA: TGTGCCAGCGGCCTTACAGGGAACTATGGCTACACCTTC.

There are many counts of this clonotype. The CDR3 here is CASSDRQELYGYTF. The CDR3 region has the DNA TGTGCCAGCAGTGACCGACAGGAGCTTTATGGCTACACCTTC. The rearrangement uses TRBV2 and TRBJ1-2; D possibly corresponds to TRBD1 (6 bases). The germline gives CDR1 SNHLY, CDR2 FYNNEI. The CDR3 contains 14 residues. V dropped 3 bases and J dropped 5 bases, with 13 bases sitting between them.

This clonotype showed up just a few times. In DNA form, the CDR3 reads TGTGCCTGGAGTCTTTCGGGAAACACCATATATTTT. It specifies CAWSLSGNTIYF. This chain uses TRBV30 with TRBJ1-3; D not certain. Trimming took 2 bases from V and 4 from J, leaving 6 bases between them. Per germline, CDR1 GTSNPN and CDR2 SVGIG (reference sequence). The CDR3 extends over 12 amino acids.

This clonotype was observed many times. The genes are TRBV2 and TRBJ1-5; 7 nucleotides match TRBD1. The CDR3 extends over 15 amino acids. Germline CDR1 is SNHLY and CDR2 is FYNNEI. V was pared by 3 bases and J by 4 bases, with 6 bases of the junction left unmatched. The CDR3 DNA is TGTGCCAGCAGTGACCGATCACAGGGGAATCAGCCCCAGCATTTT. Protein product: CASSDRSQGNQPQHF.

This clonotype was seen ten or more times. The rearrangement links TRBV7-2 to TRBJ2-5, with D possibly being TRBD1 or TRBD2 (5 bases each). Trimming removed 5 bases from V and 4 bases from J, with 14 bases in between. CDR3 size: 14 residues. CDR1 SGHTA and CDR2 FQGNSA come from the germline V gene. The CDR3 nucleotides are TGTGCCAGCAGCCAGCCGGGACCAACAGAGACCCAGTACTTC. Amino acids: CASSQPGPTETQYF.

This clonotype was counted at least ten times. The CDR3: CAISEKRETTEAFF. The CDR3 nucleotides are TGTGCCATCAGTGAAAAGCGAGAAACAACTGAAGCTTTCTTT. The chain has TRBV10-3 and TRBJ1-1; no reliable D call. This CDR3 region has 14 residues. Germline CDR1 is ENHRY and CDR2 is SYGVKD. V lost 3 bases and J 5 bases, leaving 13 bases between the germline ends.

This clonotype has a count of ten or more. J is TRBJ2-1 and V is TRBV30; D may be TRBD1 (5 bases). The germline gives CDR1 GTSNPN, CDR2 SVGIG (reference sequence). Between the trimmed V and J ends, which lost 2 bases and 8 bases, there was a span of 13 bases. The CDR3 is 13 amino acids. CDR3 region: CAWSPLGAHEQFF. Written as DNA, the CDR3 is TGTGCCTGGAGTCCATTAGGGGCGCATGAGCAGTTCTTC. Drawing the rest from reference TRBV30 and TRBJ2-1, the complete variable domain is SQTIHQWPATLVQPVGSPLSLECTVEGTSNPNLYWYRQAAGRGLQLLFYSVGIGQISSEVPQNLSASRPQDRQFILSSKKLLLSDSGFYLCAWSPLGAHEQFFGPGTRLTVL.

The chain recombines TRBV19 with TRBJ2-1; D uncertain. Per the germline V gene, CDR1 is LNHDA and CDR2 is SQIVND (reference sequence). V dropped 4 bases and J dropped 5 bases, with 12 bases sitting between them. This CDR3 is built from 14 residues. As DNA, the CDR3 is TGTGCCAGTAGTAGGATGATGAGCCACAATGAGCAGTTCTTC. As protein: CASSRMMSHNEQFF.

At least ten counts were recorded for this clonotype. The chain has TRBV27 and TRBJ2-7, with 8 bases aligning to TRBD1. The J segment lost 5 bases and the V segment lost 5 bases, leaving 11 bases of the junction unmatched. From germline, CDR1 is MNHEY and CDR2 SMNVEV (reference sequence). The CDR3 has 15 residues. The chain's CDR3 is CASSDPGQAVDEQYF. Written as DNA, the CDR3 is TGTGCCAGCAGTGATCCGGGACAGGCAGTCGACGAGCAGTACTTC.

In this sample, this clonotype turned up a few times. The chain joins TRBV12-5 to TRBJ1-2, with D possibly being TRBD1 (6 bases). This CDR3 comprises 16 residues. Germline V gene data show CDR1 as LGHNT and CDR2 as FRNRAP. The V end lost 0 bases, the J end lost 3 bases, and 14 bases lay between the germline ends. The CDR3 is CASGLVGTQSDYGYTF. CDR3 sequence (DNA): TGTGCTAGTGGTTTGGTAGGGACACAGTCTGACTATGGCTACACCTTC.

This clonotype was detected ten times or more. The chain joins TRBV2 to TRBJ1-5, with 7 bases lining up with TRBD1. With 6 bases clipped from V and 7 bases from J, the junction kept 15 bases outside the gene matches. Looked up from germline, CDR1 is SNHLY and CDR2 is FYNNEI. The CDR3 totals 16 residues. CDR3 sequence reads: CASSEWEQGMGQPQHF. The CDR3 DNA follows: TGTGCCAGCAGCGAATGGGAACAGGGGATGGGACAGCCCCAGCATTTT.

This clonotype was recorded at least ten times. This chain links TRBV28 with TRBJ2-7; 8 nucleotides agree with TRBD2. The CDR3 is made up of 18 amino acids. Germline lookup yields CDR1 MDHEN and CDR2 SYDVKM. V was pared by 4 bases and J by 2 bases, with 16 bases of the junction left unmatched. This CDR3 reads CASSYNDRIREGAYEQYF. CDR3 nucleotides: TGTGCCAGCAGTTATAACGACAGGATCCGGGAGGGTGCCTACGAGCAGTACTTC.

Ten or more counts support this clonotype. This chain connects TRBV2 to TRBJ1-4; D gene uncertain. Trimming removed 4 bases at V and 7 bases at J, with 7 bases between. Per germline, CDR1 SNHLY and CDR2 FYNNEI. The CDR3 spans 12 residues. The CDR3 coding sequence is TGTGCCAGCAGTGGTTTTGGTGAAAAACTGTTTTTT. As protein: CASSGFGEKLFF.

This clonotype was counted ten times or more. This sequence joins TRBV28 and TRBJ1-1; no definite D call. Germline lookup yields CDR1 MDHEN and CDR2 SYDVKM. CDR3 length: 15 amino acids. V lost 2 bases and J 0 bases, leaving 10 bases between the germline ends. The CDR3 DNA is TGTGCCAGCAGTTTAGTTTCGGTCATGAACACTGAAGCTTTCTTT. This sequence encodes CASSLVSVMNTEAFF.

This CDR3 reads CAISSGTDQGVLGAYGYTF. DNA for the CDR3: TGTGCCATCAGTTCTGGGACGGACCAAGGGGTCCTGGGGGCCTATGGCTACACCTTC. The chain combines TRBV10-3 with TRBJ1-2, with D perhaps TRBD1 (6 bases). The CDR3 spans 19 residues. Looked up from germline, CDR1 is ENHRY and CDR2 is SYGVKD. V was pared by 5 bases and J by 4 bases, with 29 bases between.

The CDR3 sequence is CASSRTSGTGPEAFF. In nucleotides, the CDR3 is TGTGCCAGCAGCCGAACGTCCGGGACAGGGCCTGAAGCTTTCTTT. This chain links TRBV7-9 with TRBJ1-1; the match to TRBD1 covers 9 bases. In germline, CDR1 is SEHNR, CDR2 FQNEAQ (reference sequence). V lost 5 bases to trimming and J lost 6 bases; unmatched junction nucleotides: 10. CDR3 length: 15 residues. The complete variable domain, with remaining parts taken from reference TRBV7-9 and TRBJ1-1, reads DTGVSQNPRHKITKRGQNVTFRCDPISEHNRLYWYRQTLGQGPEFLTYFQNEAQLEKSRLLSDRFSAERPKGSFSTLEIQRTEQGDSAMYLCASSRTSGTGPEAFFGQGTRLTVV.

This clonotype was detected only a few times. V usage is TRBV27 and J usage is TRBJ2-7, with D perhaps matching TRBD1 or TRBD2 (6 bases each). The CDR3 totals 16 residues. Trimming removed 2 bases at V and 3 bases at J, with 17 bases between. Germline assignment: CDR1 MNHEY and CDR2 SMNVEV (reference sequence). CDR3 nucleotides: TGTGCCAGCAGTTTAACGCGGACTACAGGGCTCTACGAGCAGTACTTC. This encodes CASSLTRTTGLYEQYF.

This clonotype was detected a few times. The chain is built from TRBV19 and TRBJ1-4; no definite D call. The CDR3 runs to 14 residues. Looked up from germline, CDR1 is LNHDA and CDR2 is SQIVND (reference sequence). Trimming stripped 5 bases from V and 4 bases from J, with 11 bases between. The chain's CDR3 is CASSRQIFNEKLFF. The CDR3 DNA sequence: TGTGCCAGTAGTCGCCAGATATTTAATGAAAAACTGTTTTTT.

This clonotype was recorded at least ten times. For the CDR3, the DNA is TGTGCCAGCAGGGCCCGGACTGGCACCGGGGAGCTGTTTTTT. It is translated as CASRARTGTGELFF. The chain couples TRBV2 to TRBJ2-2; weak D call: TRBD2 (5 bases). CDR3 length equals 14 residues. In germline, CDR1 is SNHLY, CDR2 FYNNEI. Trimming stripped 6 bases from V and 4 bases from J, with 12 bases between.

This clonotype was seen at least ten times. This rearrangement joins TRBV27 to TRBJ2-2; 11 nucleotides line up with TRBD1. This CDR3 is 15 amino acids long. Germline-derived CDR1 and CDR2 are MNHEY and SMNVEV (reference sequence). V lost 6 bases to trimming and J lost 4 bases; unmatched junction nucleotides: 4. The CDR3 sequence is CASSGQGASTGELFF. As DNA, the CDR3 is TGTGCCAGCAGCGGACAGGGGGCGAGCACCGGGGAGCTGTTTTTT.

This clonotype was found many times. Germline and junction disagree at one end, which may indicate a read error. The chain has TRBV12-3 or TRBV12-4 and TRBJ1-1, with no clear D. The CDR3 length is 12 residues. CDR3 coding DNA: TGTGCCAGCAGTTTGCGGGAAAGGCCCCCATCGTTT. Its translation: CASSLRERPPSF.